The 23 T cell receptor beta chains below come from one sample, sequenced in a study of T cell clonality in common variable immunodeficiency (dated by TCRdb to between 2015 and 2016). The antigens these receptors bind are not known. Libraries came from the immunoSEQ multiplex PCR assay. What TCRdb holds here is the immuneACCESS table cut down to in-frame rearrangements. Part of the clones is not present; checked against another copy, under half of the missing clones reflect an unresolved V gene, and the others are unexplained. For this sample the table reports 25,000 to 35,000 clones, with no clone seen just once. The top ten clones comprise 25% to 35% of the sample. What the research found in general, with its limitations: CVID TCRbeta sequences reportedly showed fewer deletions and N-nucleotide insertions and lacked highly modified clones with 13 or more V deletions.

The material sequenced was peripheral blood mononuclear cells. Source of these receptors: a human donor with common variable immunodeficiency.

This clone was seen more than once but under ten times. The read ends 3 residues early relative to the CDR3; the germline J gene fills the gap. The rearrangement links TRBV7-2 to TRBJ2-3, with D possibly TRBD2 on 5 matching bases. V lost 3 bases, J lost 2 bases, and 9 bases lay in between. There are 14 residues in the CDR3. Per the germline V gene, CDR1 is SGHTA and CDR2 is FQGNSA. CDR3 DNA, as far as it was read: TGTGCCAGCAGCTTCCAGCGGACCACAGATACG. Translation gives CASSFQRTTDT. The whole CDR3 reads CASSFQRTTDTQYF.

This clone was seen many times. The read falls 3 residues short of the CDR3 end, and the missing part is taken from the germline J gene. The rearrangement uses TRBV20-1 and TRBJ1-2; 10 bases line up with TRBD1. Germline CDR1 reads DFQATT; CDR2 reads SNEGSKA (reference sequence). Trimming cost V 3 bases and J 6 bases; bases outside gene matches: 10. There are 15 residues in the CDR3. The CDR3: CSASAGEGQGNGYTF. CDR3 DNA, as far as it was read: TGCAGTGCTAGCGCCGGGGAGGGACAGGGGAATGGC.

This clone was seen repeatedly, ten times or more. The missing CDR3 end, 3 residues past where the read stops, is filled in from the germline J gene. The V call is TRBV5-6, the J call TRBJ1-4; 10 positions agree with TRBD1. From germline, CDR1 is SGHDT and CDR2 YYEEEE. The CDR3 extends over 15 amino acids. With 4 bases clipped from V and 7 bases from J, the junction kept 7 bases outside the gene matches. CDR3 DNA (partial): TGTGCCAGCAGCCCGGGGACAGGGGTGACTGAAAAA. It is translated as CASSPGTGVTEK. The entire CDR3 protein is CASSPGTGVTEKLFF.

Concerning this clone itself: The read stops 3 residues short of the end of the CDR3; the missing end is completed from the germline J gene. This chain joins TRBV30 and TRBJ2-7, with 7 nucleotides matching TRBD1. Per germline, CDR1 GTSNPN and CDR2 SVGIG (reference sequence). CDR3 length equals 15 residues. Germline trimming cut 2 bases from V and 3 bases from J; bases unmatched to any gene: 10. The covered CDR3 bases are TGTGCCTGGAGTTCTACTAGACAGGGATACTACGAG. Translated, it gives CAWSSTRQGYYE. The whole CDR3 is CAWSSTRQGYYEQYF.

Note on this clone: The CDR3 extends 3 residues past the end of the read, so its final part is completed from the germline J gene. The genes are TRBV7-9 and TRBJ1-1, with D possibly TRBD1 on 6 matching bases. V shed 3 bases and J shed 3 bases, with 11 bases lying between them. Germline V CDR1 and CDR2: SEHNR, FQNEAQ (reference sequence). The CDR3 totals 14 residues. The CDR3 loop reads CASSFSGEDTEAFF. The sequenced part of the CDR3 DNA is TGTGCCAGCAGCTTTTCAGGGGAGGACACTGAA.

This clone was seen many times. Read sequence stops 3 residues before the CDR3 end, and the germline J gene provides the missing end. The chain is built from TRBV20-1 and TRBJ1-1, with a tentative D call TRBD1 (6 bases). The V gene lost 6 bases and the J gene lost 1 base, with 12 bases spanning the gap. This CDR3 region has 13 residues. CDR1 DFQATT and CDR2 SNEGSKA come from the germline V gene (reference sequence). CDR3 residues: CSARRGGNTEAFF. Incomplete CDR3 DNA: TGCAGTGCCAGGAGGGGGGGGAACACTGAA.

On this clone itself: The CDR3 end falls 3 residues outside the read, so it is completed with the germline J gene. This rearrangement joins TRBV20-1 to TRBJ1-2; the D gene is possibly TRBD1 (5 bases). Germline V CDR1 and CDR2: DFQATT, SNEGSKA (reference sequence). V was shortened by 6 bases and J by 2 bases, with 7 bases between the two germline ends. The CDR3 sequence is 11 residues long. CDR3 DNA, as far as it was read: TGCAGTGCGGGGGGAAACTATGGC. As protein: CSAGGNYG. The whole CDR3 sequence reads CSAGGNYGYTF.

This clone was observed at least ten times. CDR3 sequence reads: CASSLSGGNTEAFF. The CDR3 bases that were read are TGCGCCAGCAGCTTGTCAGGGGGGAACACTGAA. The J gene is TRBJ1-1, the V gene TRBV5-1; 7 bases are shared with TRBD1. From the germline J gene comes the end of the CDR3, since the read stops 3 residues before it. Germline lookup yields CDR1 SGHRS and CDR2 YFSETQ. The V gene end was trimmed by 1 base and the J gene end by 1 base; junction bases not matched to a gene: 1. The CDR3 loop spans 14 amino acids.

Details on this clone: The sequence runs out 3 residues before the end of the CDR3; the remainder is reconstructed from the germline J gene. The chain carries TRBV13 and TRBJ1-2; D ambiguous. The V gene lost 0 bases and the J gene lost 5 bases, with 7 bases spanning the gap. The germline V gene encodes CDR1 PRHDT and CDR2 FYEKMQ (reference sequence). CDR3 size: 13 residues. The part of the CDR3 DNA that was read is TGTGCCAGCAGCTTAGGACAGAAGTATGGC. This codes for CASSLGQKYG. The whole CDR3 sequence reads CASSLGQKYGYTF.

The sample holds a few counts of this clone. The CDR3 here is CASSTLAGGNQETQYF. CDR3 bases read: TGCGCCAGCAGCACCCTGGCGGGGGGGAACCAAGAGACC. The chain employs TRBV5-1 and TRBJ2-5, with 9 bases matching TRBD2. From the germline J gene comes the end of the CDR3, since the read stops 3 residues before it. Germline-derived CDR1 and CDR2 are SGHRS and YFSETQ. V was clipped by 4 bases and J by 0 bases; unmatched bases: 7. The CDR3 is 16 amino acids.

Notes on this clone: The DNA ends 3 residues before the CDR3 does, and the rest of the CDR3 is filled in from the germline J gene. This sequence joins TRBV6-2 or TRBV6-3 and TRBJ2-7; TRBD1 aligns across 11 bases. CDR1 is MNHEY, CDR2 SVGEGT, per germline. Trimming took 6 bases from V and 3 from J; bases not matched to a gene: 7. The CDR3 totals 15 residues. The CDR3 loop is CASRSRTGGYYEQYF. Partial CDR3 DNA: TGTGCCAGCAGATCTCGGACAGGGGGCTACTACGAG.

With regard to this clone: The CDR3 goes on 3 residues after the read ends, and that part is filled in from the germline J gene. The rearrangement joins TRBV6-2 or TRBV6-3 to TRBJ2-3; D is possibly TRBD2 (5 bases). Trimming took off 6 bases at V and 7 bases at J, with 8 bases between the two ends. Looked up from germline, CDR1 is MNHEY and CDR2 is SVGEGT. The CDR3 loop spans 11 amino acids. CDR3 residues: CASSKTNTQYF. CDR3 DNA, as far as it was read: TGTGCCAGCAGCAAGACTAATACG.

This clone was counted many times. Read coverage stops 3 residues before the CDR3 terminus; the germline J gene supplies the remainder. J is TRBJ2-1 and V is TRBV6-2 or TRBV6-3; the D is unclear. This CDR3 is built from 11 residues. Per the germline V gene, CDR1 is MNHEY and CDR2 is SVGEGT. Trimming pared 5 bases from V and 4 bases from J, leaving 3 bases between. The CDR3 here is CASSLYNEQFF. CDR3 bases read: TGTGCCAGCAGTCTTTACAATGAG.

This clone was found a few times. The CDR3 end lies 3 residues beyond the end of the read and is filled in from the germline J gene. Other DNA sequences in the sample encode the same CDR3. The chain carries TRBV19 and TRBJ1-6; 7 bases align to TRBD1. Trimming cost V 5 bases and J 9 bases; bases outside gene matches: 10. The germline CDR1 and CDR2 sequences are LNHDA and SQIVND (reference sequence). The CDR3 sequence is 15 residues long. CDR3 protein: CASSPQTGDGSPLHF. The sequenced CDR3 bases are TGTGCCAGTAGTCCTCAAACAGGGGACGGTTCACCC.

This clone was picked up many times. The read falls 3 residues short of the CDR3 end, and the missing part is taken from the germline J gene. Other DNA sequences in the same sample also yield this CDR3. V is TRBV5-1 and J is TRBJ2-7; 8 bases agree with TRBD1. The CDR3 covers 15 residues. Germline lookup yields CDR1 SGHRS and CDR2 YFSETQ. V trimming: 0 bases; J trimming: 1 base; junction bases outside the gene matches: 3. The CDR3 DNA, read in part, is TGCGCCAGCAGCTTGGTAGGGACAGGTTCCTACGAG. Protein product: CASSLVGTGSYE. The whole CDR3 region reads CASSLVGTGSYEQYF.

This clone was counted between two and nine times. Read coverage stops 3 residues before the CDR3 terminus; the germline J gene supplies the remainder. The V call is TRBV7-6, the J call TRBJ2-5; a weak D match, TRBD1 (6 bases). This CDR3 spans 13 amino acids. The V end lost 6 bases, the J end lost 5 bases, and 13 bases lay between the germline ends. Germline values: CDR1 SGHVS, CDR2 FNYEAQ. The DNA read from the CDR3 is TGTGCCAGCAGTTCACAGGGTTCTGAGACC. Encoded protein: CASSSQGSET. The whole CDR3 is CASSSQGSETQYF.

Only a few counts were recorded for this clone. The read terminates 3 residues before the CDR3 end, so the remaining end is supplied by the germline J gene. The chain couples TRBV2 to TRBJ2-5; 13 bases align to TRBD2. The germline gives CDR1 SNHLY, CDR2 FYNNEI. V gave up 3 bases and J gave up 4 bases; unmatched junction bases: 5. The CDR3 runs to 16 residues. CDR3: CASSETGLAGRETQYF. Incomplete CDR3 DNA: TGTGCCAGCAGTGAGACGGGACTAGCGGGGCGAGAGACC. The full variable domain, its missing parts supplied by reference TRBV2 and TRBJ2-5, is EPEVTQTPSHQVTQMGQEVILRCVPISNHLYFYWYRQILGQKVEFLVSFYNNEISEKSEIFDDQFSVERPDGSNFTLKIRSTKLEDSAMYFCASSETGLAGRETQYFGPGTRLLVL.

This clone occurred a few times. The read stops 3 residues short of the end of the CDR3; the missing end is completed from the germline J gene. The chain joins TRBV2 to TRBJ1-1; the D gene is possibly TRBD1 (6 bases). This CDR3 region has 13 residues. CDR1 is SNHLY and CDR2 is FYNNEI in the germline V gene. The part of the CDR3 DNA that was read is TGTGCCAGCCCCGGGGGGCCTCAGGAGGTA. Amino acid sequence: CASPGGPQEV. The full CDR3 protein is CASPGGPQEVAFF.

This clone was picked up many times. The read stops 3 residues short of the end of the CDR3; the missing end is completed from the germline J gene. The V and J genes are TRBV29-1 and TRBJ1-1, with 9 positions matching TRBD1. Per the germline V gene, CDR1 is SQVTM and CDR2 is ANQGSEA. CDR3 size: 14 residues. V dropped 5 bases and J dropped 3; count of bases not matched to a gene: 7. CDR3 DNA (partial): TGCAGCGTTCGACCATGGACAGGGGACACTGAA. This sequence encodes CSVRPWTGDTE. The whole CDR3 sequence is CSVRPWTGDTEAFF.

This clone came up many times. The read finishes 3 residues shy of the CDR3 end, and the germline J gene is used to complete it. The V call is TRBV6-4, the J call TRBJ1-1, with D perhaps matching TRBD1 (6 bases). Trimming took off 8 bases at V and 3 bases at J, with 16 bases between the two ends. The CDR3 spans 14 residues. Looked up from germline, CDR1 is MRHNA and CDR2 is SNTAGT. CDR3: CASAHTGGDTEAFF. The DNA read from the CDR3 is TGTGCCAGCGCTCATACGGGGGGCGACACTGAA.

This clone was detected many times. CDR3 DNA (partial): TGTGCCAGCTCACCTAGACTAGCAGGGCGTCGGGATACG. The encoded protein is CASSPRLAGRRDT. The entire CDR3 protein reads CASSPRLAGRRDTQYF. The chain has TRBV18 and TRBJ2-3; TRBD2 agrees at 7 bases. The read terminates 3 residues before the CDR3 end, so the remaining end is supplied by the germline J gene. The CDR3 loop spans 16 amino acids. V lost 3 bases to trimming and J lost 6 bases; unmatched junction nucleotides: 12. Looked up from germline, CDR1 is KGHSH and CDR2 is LQKENI.

In its sample, this clone was seen many times. Sequencing ends 3 residues short of the CDR3 end; the germline J gene provides the rest. The J gene is TRBJ1-2, the V gene TRBV30, with a tentative D call TRBD1 (5 bases). This CDR3 is built from 10 residues. Germline V gene sequence: CDR1 GTSNPN, CDR2 SVGIG (reference sequence). This chain's CDR3 is CAWRRGGYTF. Incomplete CDR3 DNA: TGTGCCTGGAGAAGGGGCGGC.

The CDR3: CASSPFRDRNSGANVLTF. The sequenced CDR3 bases are TGTGCCAGCTCACCTTTCCGGGACAGGAACTCTGGGGCCAACGTC. V gene TRBV18 combines with J gene TRBJ2-6, with TRBD1 matching over 8 bases. The read finishes 3 residues shy of the CDR3 end, and the germline J gene is used to complete it. Germline CDR1 reads KGHSH; CDR2 reads LQKENI. Trimming at V came to 3 bases and at J to 0 bases, leaving 7 bases not matched to a gene. The CDR3 contains 18 residues.